One and the same sample provided the 13 T cell receptor beta chains below, sequenced in a study of blood T cell repertoires in COVID-19. Sequencing was performed with immunoSEQ multiplex PCR; in TCRdb, only in-frame clones are kept and a portion is missing. Here the sample spans about 170,000 clones, more than 65% being singletons. Sequencing was carried out using peripheral blood. These receptors came from a man aged 70 or older with active or convalescent COVID-19.

The V and J genes are TRBV7-2 and TRBJ2-1; D call uncertain. The CDR3 has 15 residues. V dropped 1 base and J dropped 6 bases, with 13 bases sitting between them. Germline V gene lookup returns CDR1 SGHTA and CDR2 FQGNSA. The CDR3 DNA reads as TGTGCCAGCAGCTTAGATTCTCTTAGAGGCAATGAGCAGTTCTTC. It translates to CASSLDSLRGNEQFF.

This chain joins TRBV5-1 and TRBJ1-1, with D hard to call. CDR3 length equals 13 residues. The V end lost 1 base, the J end lost 2 bases, and 6 bases lay between the germline ends. Germline V gives CDR1 SGHRS, CDR2 YFSETQ. The CDR3 DNA reads as TGCGCCAGCAGCTTGAATCAAAACACTGAAGCTTTCTTT. It translates to CASSLNQNTEAFF.

This clone was picked up one time. V and J are TRBV19 and TRBJ1-1; tentatively, D is TRBD1 (6 bases). The CDR3 loop spans 15 amino acids. V lost 1 base, J lost 6 bases, and 15 bases lay in between. Germline V gives CDR1 LNHDA, CDR2 SQIVND (reference sequence). CDR3 DNA: TGTGCCAGTAGTATAGGGCGCAGGGGAAGGCCTGAAGCTTTCTTT. Its protein product is CASSIGRRGRPEAFF.

The chain joins TRBV11-2 to TRBJ1-3; D might be TRBD1 (5 bases). The V and J ends lost 3 bases and 4 bases respectively, with 10 bases between them. Germline V gene data show CDR1 as SGHAT and CDR2 as FQNNGV. The CDR3 runs to 14 residues. CDR3 amino acids: CASSFYQGGNTIYF. In DNA, the CDR3 is TGTGCCAGCAGCTTTTATCAGGGAGGAAACACCATATATTTT.

The chain recombines TRBV11-2 with TRBJ2-7; D is possibly TRBD2 (6 bases). The CDR3 covers 15 residues. V was shortened by 1 base and J by 6 bases, with 16 bases between the two germline ends. Germline CDR1 and CDR2: SGHAT and FQNNGV. This CDR3 reads CASSLGWGLSFEQYF. In DNA, the CDR3 is TGTGCCAGCAGCTTAGGGTGGGGACTGAGCTTCGAGCAGTACTTC.

The chain employs TRBV7-2 and TRBJ2-7, with 11 nucleotides matching TRBD2. There are 15 residues in the CDR3. CDR1 is SGHTA, CDR2 FQGNSA, per germline. Trimming cost V 5 bases and J 4 bases; bases outside gene matches: 7. This chain's CDR3 is CASSMGLAVVYEQYF. For the CDR3, the DNA is TGTGCCAGCAGCATGGGACTAGCGGTAGTATACGAGCAGTACTTC. Variable domain in full (rest from reference TRBV7-2 and TRBJ2-7): GAGVSQSPSNKVTEKGKDVELRCDPISGHTALYWYRQSLGQGLEFLIYFQGNSAPDKSGLPSDRFSAERTGGSVSTLTIQRTQQEDSAVYLCASSMGLAVVYEQYFGPGTRLTVT.

The chain has TRBV30 and TRBJ2-6; 7 bases fit TRBD2. Germline V gene lookup returns CDR1 GTSNPN and CDR2 SVGIG (reference sequence). CDR3 size: 16 residues. V was pared by 0 bases and J by 3 bases, with 5 bases of the junction left unmatched. The CDR3 loop is CAWSVAGRGGANVLTF. CDR3 bases: TGTGCCTGGAGTGTAGCGGGGCGAGGTGGGGCCAACGTCCTGACTTTC.

CDR3 DNA sequence: TGTGCCAGCAGCTGGAGGGGACAGGGGCTTAGATACGAGCAGTACTTC. Translated: CASSWRGQGLRYEQYF. The V gene is TRBV5-6, the J gene TRBJ2-7; 10 bases align to TRBD1. Unmatched junction bases numbered 10, after V lost 3 bases and J lost 4 bases. CDR3 length: 16 amino acids. The germline CDR1 and CDR2 sequences are SGHDT and YYEEEE.

The chain is built from TRBV7-3 and TRBJ1-1, with 8 bases fitting TRBD1. The CDR3 spans 13 residues. Trimming at V came to 5 bases and at J to 3 bases, leaving 2 bases not matched to a gene. CDR1 and CDR2 from the germline V gene are SGHTA and FQGTGA. CDR3 bases: TGTGCCAGCAGCCCGACAGGGGACACTGAAGCTTTCTTT. Protein product: CASSPTGDTEAFF.

The chain carries TRBV5-4 and TRBJ1-5, with D tentatively TRBD1 (6 bases). V lost 4 bases to trimming and J lost 7 bases, with 9 bases between them. The CDR3 has 12 residues. CDR1 is SGHNT and CDR2 is YYREEE in the germline V gene (reference sequence). CDR3 nucleotides: TGTGCCAGCAGCCTCAGGGGACAGCCCCAGCATTTT. It is translated as CASSLRGQPQHF.

The chain uses TRBV10-2 and TRBJ2-7; 7 positions agree with TRBD2. The CDR3 totals 14 residues. J was trimmed by 2 bases and V by 7 bases; bases with no gene match: 8. The germline V gene has CDR1 WSHSY and CDR2 SAAADI. CDR3 nucleotide sequence: TGCGCCAGCACTCCTAGCGGAGGTCCCTACGAGCAGTACTTC. It codes for CASTPSGGPYEQYF.

The CDR3 DNA reads as TGTGCCACCAGTAAAGCTGCCTACAATGAGCAGTTCTTC. This sequence encodes CATSKAAYNEQFF. The chain couples TRBV24-1 to TRBJ2-1; D not resolved. V was clipped by 6 bases and J by 2 bases, with 7 bases between them. Germline CDR1 and CDR2: KGHDR and SFDVKD. This CDR3 comprises 13 residues.

In its sample, this clone was seen a few times. The chain's CDR3 is CASSLTGYNEQFF. In DNA, the CDR3 is TGCGCCAGCAGCCTAACAGGGTACAATGAGCAGTTCTTC. This rearrangement joins TRBV5-1 to TRBJ2-1; a weak D match, TRBD1 (6 bases). Germline values: CDR1 SGHRS, CDR2 YFSETQ. Trimming took 4 bases from V and 4 from J, leaving 9 bases between them. The CDR3 has 13 residues. The whole variable domain, remainder taken from reference TRBV5-1 and TRBJ2-1, is KAGVTQTPRYLIKTRGQQVTLSCSPISGHRSVSWYQQTPGQGLQFLFEYFSETQRNKGNFPGRFSGRQFSNSRSEMNVSTLELGDSALYLCASSLTGYNEQFFGPGTRLTVL.